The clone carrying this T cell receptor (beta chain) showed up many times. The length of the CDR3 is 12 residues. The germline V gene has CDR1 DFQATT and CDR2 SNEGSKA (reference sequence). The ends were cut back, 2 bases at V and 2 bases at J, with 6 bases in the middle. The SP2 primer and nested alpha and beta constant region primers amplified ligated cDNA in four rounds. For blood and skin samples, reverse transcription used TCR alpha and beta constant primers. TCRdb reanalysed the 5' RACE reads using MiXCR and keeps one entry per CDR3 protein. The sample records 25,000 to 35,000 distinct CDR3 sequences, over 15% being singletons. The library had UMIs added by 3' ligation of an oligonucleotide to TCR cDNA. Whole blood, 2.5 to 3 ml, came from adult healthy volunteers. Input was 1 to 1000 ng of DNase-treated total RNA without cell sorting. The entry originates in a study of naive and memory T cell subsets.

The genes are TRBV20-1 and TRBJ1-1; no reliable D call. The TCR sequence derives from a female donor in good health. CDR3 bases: TGCAGTGCTAGATCCCTTAACACTGAAGCTTTCTTT. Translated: CSARSLNTEAFF.